This T cell receptor beta chain was captured in a study of human T cells and chemical hapten exposure. TCRdb analysed the RACE reads with MiXCR anew, one entry per CDR3 protein. The data contain approximately 44,000 distinct CDR3 sequences, roughly 4.1% of them singletons. Time point indicated: healthy volunteer bleed at 2 weeks. Unfractionated whole blood was the source from which total RNA was extracted. The CDR3 totals 11 residues. V was shortened by 10 bases and J by 6 bases, with 10 bases between the two germline ends. Germline loops: CDR1 MGHDK, CDR2 SYGVNS. This clonotype has a count of ten or more.

Sequenced material: whole blood. The chain joins TRBV25-1 to TRBJ2-1, with D maybe TRBD1 (5 bases). The origin of this receptor is a human donor in good health. Some clones in this sample may be carry-over from other donors' samples. The CDR3 sequence is CAIGAFNEQFF. The CDR3 DNA sequence: TGTGCCATAGGGGCCTTCAATGAGCAGTTCTTC.